This T cell receptor (beta chain) stems from a study of cytomegalovirus exposure and HLA in healthy donors (dated by TCRdb to about 2017). Regarding the complete study: In an earlier analysis of several hundred of the donors, 250 to 300 Gb of sequence data and 120 million or so unique TCR beta sequences from some 170 million T cells were reported. Roughly 5 DR-DQ haplotypes were handled as single units for association and clustering, since linkage in the cohort was strong. A later analysis re-examined previously published TCR beta repertoires from 610 or so donors and added high-resolution HLA genotyping to investigate patterns of TCR occurrence. All discovery cohort repertoires had been generated using a single sequencing platform. The later analysis used no new phenotypic data to find candidate immune exposures, relying instead on TCR beta sequences and their occurrence across donors. Donor age, sex, ethnicity and CMV serostatus were compiled alongside the repertoire data. The genetic ancestry cluster associated with self-reported Caucasian donors included about 81% of the 300 to 400 genotyped donors. The aim of the study was to test whether cataloging public T cell receptors could identify signatures of past pathogen exposure. The number of donors typed differed by locus, with about 629-630 for A, B, C, DRB1 and DQB1, roughly 520 for DQA1, 600 to 610 for DPA1, and under 490 for DPB1. To predict cytomegalovirus infection status, the study brought together high-throughput TCR immunosequencing, statistical association of individual TCRs with disease status, and machine learning. On average, about 200,000 unique TCR beta nucleotide sequences were sequenced per donor among 398 genotyped donors of the cohort, with roughly 19% of those sequences being non-productive. HLA typing covered class I and class II loci at four-digit resolution. In a later genetic analysis, genome-wide SNP genotypes for about 55% of the roughly 700 donors were used, and that subset was treated as a discovery cohort. About 320 gigabases of sequencing data and tens of millions of unique TCR sequences were included in an early release covering under 650 HLA-typed donors. An earlier analysis of some 500 of the donors used high-throughput TCR beta sequencing to judge whether each TCR beta V gene segment behaved as functional or pseudogenic. Using immunosequencing, the study profiled T cell repertoires from about 620 subjects and related those repertoires to cytomegalovirus serostatus. A separate validation cohort of roughly 110 different subjects was used in addition to the roughly 720-subject first cohort.

With regard to this clone: Its recognized antigen is unknown. The input lacks base qualities; no much larger clone sits a single base away.

The cohort consisted of approximately 670 healthy bone marrow donors. All cohort members were sampled while nominally healthy, although unrecorded immune exposures were likely present. The donor tested CMV seropositive, placing the donor among the approximately 290 seropositive members of the cohort. A peripheral blood sample was provided by each donor, and peripheral blood mononuclear cells were used for TCR beta sequencing. The Qiagen DNeasy Blood Extraction Kit was used to extract genomic DNA from the blood cell samples. Its CDR3 holds 14 amino acids, cysteine through phenylalanine. The retained sequence is limited to the CDR3, 42 bases, with the frame set at the first base. Sequences MNHEY (CDR1) and SVGAGI (CDR2) are obtained from the germline V gene. The junction shows trimming of 5 bases on V and 1 base on J, plus 11 bases between the germline ends. Study-wide conclusions, independent of this receptor: Correlated functional status among segregating V segments might reflect linkage disequilibrium, but an unknown experimental factor could not be ruled out. A later analysis found that TCR association rates varied across HLA loci, with DRB1 alleles showing the most associated TCRs and HLA-C alleles the fewest. A cluster of highly shared sequence variants was judged likely to represent a technical artifact of the sequencing pipeline. Specific HLA alleles were associated with 16,951 TCR beta sequences at a false discovery rate of 0.05 in a later analysis. CMV serostatus was the only immune exposure information available for the cohort. A later genetic analysis reported fewer N-insertions in productive TCRs among donors in an Asian-associated ancestry cluster than the roughly 700-donor mean. In vitro tests confirmed that a few of the cytomegalovirus-associated TCR beta chains recognize cytomegalovirus antigens. In both the original and validation cohorts, the classifier was reported to diagnose cytomegalovirus status with high specificity and sensitivity. Because counts were too low, roughly 16 rarely observed V segments, including chromosome 9 orphons, were left out of the earlier analysis of a few hundred of the donors. According to the authors, the approach could potentially be generalized to other disease states and immunological phenotypes. Most TCR sequences were observed very rarely across donors, whereas some public TCRs were present in many individuals. Assigning TCR associations to individual alleles was difficult when HLA alleles, especially DR and DQ, strongly co-occurred. Because HLA typing was unavailable for some donors at each locus, only the typed subset was used in association tests. Most CMV-associated TCR beta chains appeared to be HLA-restricted in a later analysis, and the HLA associations seemed to be driven largely by CMV exposure. An association between a missense DCLRE1C variant and V-gene and J-gene trimming of TCR beta chains was found in a later genetic analysis and replicated in an independent cohort. The presence/absence analyses assumed that sequencing depth was roughly uniform across donors, and that assumption may not be true. In the study, 150 to 200 TCR beta chains were listed as associated with cytomegalovirus. A later analysis reported that several top co-occurrence clusters appeared linked to parvovirus B19, influenza, CMV and Epstein-Barr virus. Because the 87-base-pair reads could not distinguish some IMGT-functional V segments, including TRBV6-2 and TRBV6-3, those segments were excluded. In an earlier analysis of about 600 of the donors, most TCR beta V segments appeared in productive rearrangements about 87% or about 30% of the time, broadly matching IMGT annotations. A further reported finding was that TCR beta sequences accurately predicted the HLA-A and HLA-B alleles for most subjects in the first cohort. Only TCR beta chains were sequenced in this cohort, and the absence of alpha or paired-chain data limited detectable features. A later analysis found that HLA-associated TCR beta chains were more clonally expanded and had lower generation probabilities than equally common non-associated chains.

Libraries were made using the immunoSEQ multiplex PCR assay. A mixture of 60 forward primers for TCR Vbeta segments and 13 reverse primers for TCR Jbeta segments was used in the multiplex PCR. Amplification of the CDR3 region of rearranged TCR beta genes was performed with a multiplex PCR assay on genomic DNA. The Illumina HiSeq System was used to sequence the amplified TCR beta libraries as 87-base-pair reads. The original pipeline was this. A later analysis tallied roughly 80 million unique TCR beta chains across the 700 or so repertoires, and around 10 million of those chains were shared by two or more donors. A nearest-neighbor algorithm error-corrected the raw reads and collapsed the reads into unique sequences, merging closely related sequences to remove PCR and sequencing errors. To assign V, D and J gene segments, CDR3 sequences were aligned to IMGT reference sequences. For a sequence to be retained, a match of at least six nucleotides was required to both a V gene segment and a J gene segment. Rearrangements were called productive when the CDR3 lacked stop codons and stayed in frame with V and J; all others were non-productive. CDR3 was defined according to IMGT convention as the region running from the second conserved V-encoded cysteine to the conserved J-encoded phenylalanine. In an earlier analysis of some 550 of the donors, sequences lacking an unambiguous match to a single V gene segment were excluded. In an earlier analysis of some 590 of the donors, V segments were called functional above 56.7% productive rearrangements and were called segregating when the between-donor standard deviation exceeded 5%. To diagnose cytomegalovirus status from the catalog of TCR beta chain sequences, a statistical classification framework was built. In a later analysis, V and J genes were assigned by comparing TCR nucleotide sequences against IMGT/GENE-DB human TR gene sequences. Using the TCRdist pipeline, a later analysis assigned CDR3 sequences along with most-parsimonious VDJ recombination scenarios. In a later analysis, every TCR beta chain was defined by the combination of its CDR3 amino acid sequence and its V-gene family, and reads without a unique V-gene family were dropped. As a way to deal with suspected cross-contamination and a sequencing artifact, a later analysis dropped roughly 600 nucleotide sequences that were highly shared and had low generation probability. In a later analysis, a clonal expansion index for each public chain was calculated from normalized within-repertoire ranks of inferred template counts. A later analysis computed generation probabilities with a VDJ recombination model fitted to out-of-frame rearrangements, and checked the results against IGoR. In a later analysis, TCR-TCR, TCR-HLA and TCR-CMV co-occurrence was scored with hypergeometric tests, and a repertoire-size bias correction was applied to TCR pairs. In a later analysis, false discovery rates were estimated by permuting HLA or CMV assignments 20 times. In a later analysis, co-occurring TCRs were grouped with DBSCAN, and TCRdist sequence similarity was added when clustering was performed within HLA-allele-positive subsets. Co-occurrence clustering excluded repertoires with fewer than 30,000 or more than 120,000 public chains, plus five with anomalous nucleotide sharing. TCRdb mirrors the immuneACCESS table, restricted to in-frame sequences. Some clones are absent from its copies; in checked studies, under half trace to an unresolved V gene, and the reason for the others is unknown. V, J and clone size are taken as reported in that table, and D and trimming were inferred from the DNA itself. The sample table holds 150,000 or so clones, of which around 80% were seen once. In total, the top ten clones hold 4.5% of the sample.

This chain is built from TRBV6-5 and TRBJ2-5, with a weak D call of TRBD1 (5 bases match). The clonotype originates from a woman between 50 and 59 years old in good health and CMV-seropositive. The specimen was PBMCs. The nucleotide sequence is TGTGCCAGCAGTGTTTGGGGCTTCCAAGAGACCCAGTACTTC. This is translated as CASSVWGFQETQYF.